These 30 T cell receptor beta chains share one sample of origin, sequenced in a study of blood T cell repertoires in COVID-19 (dated by TCRdb to 2020 to 2022). The library was made by the immunoSEQ multiplex PCR assay. In its TCRdb copy, this immuneACCESS table keeps in-frame sequences only and misses some clones. Where compared with another copy, unresolved V genes explain less than half of these, and the others have no known cause. The sample table shows 240,000 or so clones, and about 81% are seen once. In total, the top ten clones hold roughly 12% of the sample. Specimen: peripheral blood. The source of these receptors is a woman aged 55-70 years with active or convalescent COVID-19.

In its sample, this clone was seen a few times. V usage is TRBV19 and J usage is TRBJ2-1; D is unclear. From germline, CDR1 is LNHDA and CDR2 SQIVND (reference sequence). The CDR3 loop spans 15 amino acids. V lost 6 bases and J 6 bases, leaving 18 bases between the germline ends. The CDR3 coding sequence is TGTGCCAGTAGCCAAGAAGTAGTCCCGGGCAATGAGCAGTTCTTC. Residues: CASSQEVVPGNEQFF.

This clone was observed once. The genes are TRBV4-2 and TRBJ2-3; possibly TRBD2 for D (8 bases). The germline V and J ends were trimmed by 3 bases and 4 bases, with 20 bases remaining between them. Germline V gene data show CDR1 as LGHNA and CDR2 as YNFKEQ. The CDR3 is 17 residues long. The CDR3 coding sequence is TGTGCCAGCAGCCACCCCCCGGGAGGGGGCGGGTCAGATACGCAGTATTTT. Protein product: CASSHPPGGGGSDTQYF.

On this clone itself: The junction departs from the called germline gene at one end, perhaps through a read error. The CDR3 loop reads CASTLQTGENTEAFF. The CDR3 nucleotides are TGCGCCAGCACCTTGCAGACAGGGGAGAACACTGAAGCTTTCTTT. The rearrangement links TRBV5-1 to TRBJ1-1, with 8 bases aligning to TRBD1. CDR1 and CDR2 (germline): SGHRS, YFSETQ. The CDR3 runs to 15 residues.

A note on this clone: At one of its ends the junction is not consistent with the germline gene, which may arise from a read error. The gene calls are TRBV5-8 and TRBJ2-2; D is perhaps TRBD2 (6 bases). Germline V gene lookup returns CDR1 SGHTS and CDR2 YDEGEE. The CDR3 extends over 10 amino acids. The CDR3 here is CASGYGGAVF. CDR3 nucleotide sequence: TGTGCCAGCGGCTACGGGGGAGCTGTTTTT.

CDR3 residues: CASRGYYEQYF. CDR3 DNA sequence: TGCGCCAGCAGGGGCTACTACGAGCAGTACTTC. V usage is TRBV5-1 and J usage is TRBJ2-7; D gene uncertain. CDR3 length: 11 residues. The germline V and J ends were trimmed by 5 bases and 3 bases, with 6 bases remaining between them. The germline V gene encodes CDR1 SGHRS and CDR2 YFSETQ.

Only a few counts were recorded for this clone. The chain couples TRBV19 to TRBJ1-3, with D hard to call. This CDR3 is built from 13 residues. Trimming shortened V by 8 bases and J by 0 bases, and 8 bases separated the two germline ends. The germline V gene has CDR1 LNHDA and CDR2 SQIVND (reference sequence). This CDR3 reads CASGRYSGNTIYF. The DNA for the CDR3 is TGTGCCAGTGGCAGGTACTCTGGAAACACCATATATTTT.

Turning to this clone: A much larger clone differs by one base, so this may be a read error. The chain combines TRBV11-3 with TRBJ1-1, with 7 bases fitting TRBD1. V was clipped by 2 bases and J by 3 bases; unmatched bases: 0. The length of the CDR3 is 13 residues. Germline V gene lookup returns CDR1 SGHNT and CDR2 YENEEA. CDR3 in DNA: TGTGCCAGCAGCTTACAGGGGGACACTGAAGCTTTCTTT. Translated, it gives CASSLQGDTEAFF.

As to this clone: Other DNA sequences in the same sample also yield this CDR3. The genes are TRBV19 and TRBJ2-2; 8 bases agree with TRBD1. The CDR3 has 15 residues. With V trimmed by 6 bases and J by 3 bases, 6 bases remained unmatched. Germline V gene sequence: CDR1 LNHDA, CDR2 SQIVND (reference sequence). This chain's CDR3 is CASRPGGLDTGELFF. CDR3 DNA: TGTGCCAGTAGGCCAGGGGGCTTGGACACCGGGGAGCTGTTTTTT.

V gene TRBV5-4 combines with J gene TRBJ2-1; 14 bases map to TRBD2. V dropped 5 bases and J dropped 7; count of bases not matched to a gene: 5. The CDR3 is 15 residues long. CDR1 and CDR2 (germline): SGHNT, YYREEE (reference sequence). CDR3 nucleotide sequence: TGTGCCAGCAGTCGACTAGCGGGGGGGCAAAATGAGCAGTTCTTC. Its protein is CASSRLAGGQNEQFF.

V and J are TRBV25-1 and TRBJ1-2; 11 nucleotides align to TRBD1. The CDR3 contains 14 residues. J gave up 7 bases and V 4 bases, and 5 bases lay outside the gene matches. Per germline, CDR1 MGHDK and CDR2 SYGVNS. CDR3 protein: CASSAGQGATGYTF. CDR3 DNA: TGTGCCAGCAGTGCCGGACAGGGGGCGACTGGCTACACCTTC.

This clone was seen only once. The chain is built from TRBV18 and TRBJ2-1; TRBD1 might be the D (5 bases). Germline loops: CDR1 KGHSH, CDR2 LQKENI. This CDR3 contains 13 residues. The V end lost 5 bases, the J end lost 5 bases, and 10 bases lay between the germline ends. The CDR3 DNA is TGTGCCAGCTCAGGGCAGGGCGACAATGAGCAGTTCTTC. Translated, it gives CASSGQGDNEQFF.

The chain carries TRBV27 and TRBJ1-2, with D tentatively TRBD1 (6 bases). The CDR3 is made up of 13 amino acids. The V gene's germline CDR1 is MNHEY and CDR2 SMNVEV (reference sequence). Between the trimmed V and J ends, which lost 6 bases and 4 bases, there was a span of 12 bases. The CDR3 region has the DNA TGTGCCAGCAGGGGGGACAATGGCTATGGCTACACCTTC. As protein: CASRGDNGYGYTF.

The chain is built from TRBV13 and TRBJ1-2; 9 bases match TRBD1. Looked up from germline, CDR1 is PRHDT and CDR2 is FYEKMQ (reference sequence). The CDR3 extends over 16 amino acids. V was clipped by 7 bases and J by 7 bases; unmatched bases: 16. The CDR3 region is CASTIPPDRGLRGYTF. The CDR3 DNA reads as TGTGCCAGCACCATTCCCCCGGACAGGGGACTCCGTGGCTACACCTTC.

The chain uses TRBV19 and TRBJ1-2, with a tentative D call TRBD1 (5 bases). This CDR3 region has 13 residues. V shed 7 bases and J shed 5 bases, with 14 bases lying between them. Germline V gives CDR1 LNHDA, CDR2 SQIVND (reference sequence). The CDR3 sequence: CASTGPGGYGYTF. CDR3 sequence (DNA): TGTGCCAGTACTGGGCCCGGGGGGTATGGCTACACCTTC.

The V and J genes are TRBV19 and TRBJ2-3; TRBD1 matches at 10 bases. Trimming at V came to 6 bases and at J to 0 bases, leaving 6 bases not matched to a gene. In germline, CDR1 is LNHDA, CDR2 SQIVND (reference sequence). The CDR3 length is 16 residues. CDR3 bases: TGTGCCAGTAGGGACAGGGGGAAGGGTAGCACAGATACGCAGTATTTT. This codes for CASRDRGKGSTDTQYF. Supplemented by reference TRBV19 and TRBJ2-3, the full variable domain reads DGGITQSPKYLFRKEGQNVTLSCEQNLNHDAMYWYRQDPGQGLRLIYYSQIVNDFQKGDIAEGYSVSREKKESFPLTVTSAQKNPTAFYLCASRDRGKGSTDTQYFGPGTRLTVL.

This chain connects TRBV6-5 to TRBJ1-5; 10 bases fit TRBD1. V dropped 5 bases and J dropped 7; count of bases not matched to a gene: 2. The length of the CDR3 is 13 residues. Germline V gives CDR1 MNHEY, CDR2 SVGAGI. The CDR3 is CASSRDRGQPQHF. The CDR3 DNA reads TGTGCCAGCAGTAGGGACAGGGGCCAGCCCCAGCATTTT.

This rearrangement joins TRBV19 to TRBJ1-4; D is possibly TRBD1 (5 bases). This CDR3 has 14 amino acids. CDR1 is LNHDA, CDR2 SQIVND, per germline (reference sequence). V was trimmed by 6 bases and J by 2 bases, leaving 10 bases between them. In nucleotides, the CDR3 is TGTGCCAGTAGCCTTAGGGGTACTAATGAAAAACTGTTTTTT. Translation: CASSLRGTNEKLFF. The full variable domain, its missing parts supplied by reference TRBV19 and TRBJ1-4, is DGGITQSPKYLFRKEGQNVTLSCEQNLNHDAMYWYRQDPGQGLRLIYYSQIVNDFQKGDIAEGYSVSREKKESFPLTVTSAQKNPTAFYLCASSLRGTNEKLFFGSGTQLSVL.

This clone was recorded only once. The rearrangement uses TRBV6-1 and TRBJ2-1; the D gene is possibly TRBD1 (6 bases). CDR1 is MNHNS and CDR2 is SASEGT in the germline V gene. The CDR3 is made up of 19 amino acids. The ends were cut back, 4 bases at V and 0 bases at J, with 22 bases in the middle. CDR3 in amino acids: CASSGPRTAYKGSYNEQFF. The CDR3, as DNA: TGTGCCAGCAGTGGACCGAGGACAGCCTACAAGGGCTCCTACAATGAGCAGTTCTTC.

V usage is TRBV2 and J usage is TRBJ2-3, with 13 bases aligning to TRBD2. The CDR3 totals 14 residues. Germline trimming cut 6 bases from V and 7 bases from J; bases unmatched to any gene: 4. Looked up from germline, CDR1 is SNHLY and CDR2 is FYNNEI. The DNA for the CDR3 is TGTGCCAGCAGGCCGGGACTAGCGGGGCATACGCAGTATTTT. It encodes CASRPGLAGHTQYF. Looking up the rest from reference TRBV2 and TRBJ2-3 gives the full variable domain: EPEVTQTPSHQVTQMGQEVILRCVPISNHLYFYWYRQILGQKVEFLVSFYNNEISEKSEIFDDQFSVERPDGSNFTLKIRSTKLEDSAMYFCASRPGLAGHTQYFGPGTRLTVL.

CDR3 bases: TGTGCCTGGAGACAGGGGCGCACAGATACGCAGTATTTT. It is translated as CAWRQGRTDTQYF. The genes are TRBV30 and TRBJ2-3, with 7 bases identical to TRBD1. V was pared by 3 bases and J by 1 base, with 1 base of the junction left unmatched. This CDR3 contains 13 residues. Germline CDR1 GTSNPN, CDR2 SVGIG (reference sequence). The full variable domain, with the rest looked up from reference TRBV30 and TRBJ2-3, is SQTIHQWPATLVQPVGSPLSLECTVEGTSNPNLYWYRQAAGRGLQLLFYSVGIGQISSEVPQNLSASRPQDRQFILSSKKLLLSDSGFYLCAWRQGRTDTQYFGPGTRLTVL.

The rearrangement joins TRBV18 to TRBJ2-2; TRBD1 matches 7 bases. This CDR3 spans 15 amino acids. V was pared by 1 base and J by 5 bases, with 4 bases of the junction left unmatched. Per the germline V gene, CDR1 is KGHSH and CDR2 is LQKENI. In nucleotides, the CDR3 is TGTGCCAGCTCACCACTTTCACAGGGGACCGGGGAGCTGTTTTTT. Protein: CASSPLSQGTGELFF.

This clone came up a few times. V usage is TRBV2 and J usage is TRBJ1-6; no clear D. Germline CDR1 SNHLY, CDR2 FYNNEI. The V gene lost 4 bases and the J gene lost 3 bases, with 10 bases spanning the gap. This CDR3 is built from 15 residues. CDR3 in DNA: TGTGCCAGCAGTGTATCACAGAGCTATAATTCACCCCTCCACTTT. The encoded protein is CASSVSQSYNSPLHF.

The chain recombines TRBV2 with TRBJ1-5; TRBD1 might be the D (5 bases). V lost 4 bases and J lost 2, with 9 bases in between. Germline CDR1 reads SNHLY; CDR2 reads FYNNEI. The CDR3 sequence is 14 residues long. The CDR3 is CASSAREGNQPQHF. DNA of the CDR3: TGTGCCAGCAGTGCCAGGGAAGGCAATCAGCCCCAGCATTTT.

The V and J genes are TRBV5-6 and TRBJ2-1; 9 nucleotides align to TRBD1. The J segment lost 4 bases and the V segment lost 4 bases, leaving 9 bases of the junction unmatched. The CDR3 has 16 residues. Germline assignment: CDR1 SGHDT and CDR2 YYEEEE. DNA of the CDR3: TGTGCCAGCAGCCTACCCGGGACAGGGATTTACAATGAGCAGTTCTTC. It yields the protein CASSLPGTGIYNEQFF.

The chain is built from TRBV6-5 and TRBJ1-2; 11 positions match TRBD1. This CDR3 is 15 amino acids long. Losses at the gene ends were 6 bases for V and 12 bases for J; bases not matched to a gene: 15. Germline V gene sequence: CDR1 MNHEY, CDR2 SVGAGI. The CDR3 reads CASSSPGQGEVEDTF. CDR3 nucleotides: TGTGCCAGCAGCTCTCCGGGACAGGGGGAAGTAGAGGACACCTTC.

As to this clone: In the same sample, other DNA sequences code for this CDR3. The V gene is TRBV9, the J gene TRBJ1-3; D remains ambiguous. The ends were cut back, 0 bases at V and 0 bases at J, with 4 bases in the middle. The germline V gene has CDR1 SGDLS and CDR2 YYNGEE. The CDR3 consists of 14 residues. In DNA, the CDR3 is TGTGCCAGCAGCGTAGACAGCTCTGGAAACACCATATATTTT. It encodes CASSVDSSGNTIYF.

The chain recombines TRBV9 with TRBJ2-7; perhaps TRBD1 as D (5 bases). The V end lost 0 bases, the J end lost 3 bases, and 13 bases lay between the germline ends. The CDR3 loop spans 15 amino acids. The V gene's germline CDR1 is SGDLS and CDR2 YYNGEE. The CDR3 protein is CASSVGQGRNYEQYF. CDR3 nucleotide sequence: TGTGCCAGCAGCGTAGGCCAGGGAAGAAACTACGAGCAGTACTTC.

The rearrangement joins TRBV30 to TRBJ2-5, with D possibly matching TRBD2 (7 bases). CDR1 is GTSNPN, CDR2 SVGIG, per germline (reference sequence). Trimming cost V 0 bases and J 5 bases, with 16 bases left between them. The CDR3 is made up of 15 amino acids. As DNA, the CDR3 is TGTGCCTGGAGTGTATTAGGGGGGGAGAGCGAGACCCAGTACTTC. Its translation: CAWSVLGGESETQYF.

On this clone: At one end, the junction sequence differs from germline, possibly due to a read error. At the DNA level, this CDR3 is encoded by other sequences in the same sample as well. This chain uses TRBV18 with TRBJ2-3; 11 positions match TRBD2. The CDR3 has 16 residues. The V gene's germline CDR1 is KGHSH and CDR2 LQKENI. This chain's CDR3 is CASSPLAGASTDTQYF. The CDR3 nucleotides read TGTGCCAGCTCCCCACTAGCGGGGGCTAGCACAGATACGCAGTATTTT.

This clone came up a few times. CDR3 sequence reads: CASSLAGLAGSQYF. As DNA, the CDR3 is TGTGCCAGCAGTTTAGCGGGACTAGCGGGTTCGCAGTACTTC. The chain recombines TRBV6-2 or TRBV6-3 with TRBJ2-7; TRBD2 aligns across 12 bases. The CDR3 spans 14 residues. Trimming cost V 4 bases and J 9 bases; bases outside gene matches: 7. Looked up from germline, CDR1 is MNHEY and CDR2 is SVGEGT.